A selection of T cell receptor beta chains follows, all from one sample in a study of OX40 agonist ivuxolimab in advanced cancers. The repertoire was sequenced with immunoSEQ multiplex PCR; TCRdb's copy has only in-frame clones and lacks some. The table includes tens of thousands of clones, more than 60% detected once. The sequenced sample was CD4+ or CD8+ T cells sorted from blood, obtained in a trial of the OX40 agonist ivuxolimab. These TCRs come from an adult with an advanced solid tumor such as melanoma, head and neck, liver or kidney cancer. Each CDR3 is given with its conserved first and last residue. A D gene is named only where the DNA matches it firmly. Clone size appears in some rows only: once, few, many, or a class for an expanded clone.

D: .; V: TRBV7-6; J: TRBJ1-4; size: .; CDR3: CASSFEATNEKLFF; DNA: TGTGCCAGCAGCTTTGAAGCAACTAATGAAAAACTGTTTTTT
D: TRBD2; V: TRBV7-8; J: TRBJ2-7; size: medium-sized; CDR3: CASSLVGGSSYEQYF; DNA: TGTGCCAGCAGCTTAGTGGGGGGGAGCTCCTACGAGCAGTACTTC
D: TRBD1; V: TRBV7-6; J: TRBJ2-7; size: .; CDR3: CASSLRGGQGAAYEQYF; DNA: TGTGCCAGCAGCTTACGTGGTGGGCAGGGGGCCGCCTACGAGCAGTACTTC
D: TRBD1; V: TRBV19; J: TRBJ1-2; size: few; CDR3: CASRTGPTFGYTF; DNA: TGTGCCAGTAGGACAGGGCCCACCTTCGGCTACACCTTC
D: .; V: TRBV4-2; J: TRBJ1-1; size: .; CDR3: CASSQGDSNTEAFF; DNA: TGTGCCAGCAGCCAGGGCGACAGCAACACTGAAGCTTTCTTT
D: .; V: TRBV7-9; J: TRBJ1-2; size: .; CDR3: CASSLGGALNGYTF; DNA: TGTGCCAGCAGCTTAGGAGGGGCGTTAAATGGCTACACCTTC
D: .; V: TRBV2; J: TRBJ1-4; size: .; CDR3: CASRRGATNEKLFF; DNA: TGTGCCAGCAGACGGGGGGCAACTAATGAAAAACTGTTTTTT
D: .; V: TRBV21-1; J: TRBJ2-1; size: .; CDR3: CASSPRLAGAYNEQFF; DNA: TGTGCCAGCAGCCCTAGGCTAGCGGGGGCCTACAATGAGCAGTTCTTC
D: .; V: TRBV9; J: TRBJ2-1; size: .; CDR3: CASSGDWINEQFF; DNA: TGTGCCAGCAGCGGGGACTGGATCAATGAGCAGTTCTTC
D: TRBD2; V: TRBV7-2; J: TRBJ2-1; size: .; CDR3: CASSWRGSGNEQFF; DNA: TGTGCCAGCAGCTGGAGAGGTAGCGGGAATGAGCAGTTCTTC
D: .; V: TRBV30; J: TRBJ2-3; size: once; CDR3: CAWTTVPSGTDTQYF; DNA: TGTGCCTGGACGACAGTCCCTTCGGGCACAGATACGCAGTATTTT
D: TRBD1; V: TRBV23-1; J: TRBJ2-3; size: .; CDR3: CASSQSGTGVTDTQYF; DNA: TGCGCCAGCAGTCAATCAGGGACAGGGGTCACAGATACGCAGTATTTT
D: .; V: TRBV9; J: TRBJ1-1; size: .; CDR3: CASSATAYNTEAFF; DNA: TGTGCCAGCAGCGCGACAGCCTACAACACTGAAGCTTTCTTT
D: TRBD1; V: TRBV12-5; J: TRBJ2-7; size: .; CDR3: CASGWTGAEQYF; DNA: TGTGCTAGTGGTTGGACAGGGGCCGAGCAGTACTTC
D: .; V: TRBV7-8; J: TRBJ2-2; size: .; CDR3: CASSLSRTANTGELFF; DNA: TGTGCCAGCAGCTTAAGCAGGACCGCGAACACCGGGGAGCTGTTTTTT
D: .; V: TRBV7-7; J: TRBJ1-1; size: few; CDR3: CASSLAPGAEAFF; DNA: TGTGCTAGCAGCTTAGCGCCGGGGGCTGAAGCTTTCTTT
D: .; V: TRBV11-2; J: TRBJ1-1; size: .; CDR3: CASSLARGVWTEAFF; DNA: TGTGCCAGCAGCTTGGCTAGGGGTGTGTGGACTGAAGCTTTCTTT
D: .; V: TRBV5-1; J: TRBJ2-1; size: .; CDR3: CASSLEWGSNEQFF; DNA: TGCGCCAGCAGCTTGGAGTGGGGGAGCAATGAGCAGTTCTTC
D: .; V: TRBV6-1; J: TRBJ2-7; size: .; CDR3: CASTLNSVYEQYF; DNA: TGTGCCAGCACTCTGAATTCAGTTTACGAGCAGTACTTC
D: .; V: TRBV5-1; J: TRBJ2-7; size: .; CDR3: CASSLTGISYEQYF; DNA: TGCGCCAGCAGCTTGACAGGTATCTCCTACGAGCAGTACTTC
D: .; V: TRBV7-8; J: TRBJ1-1; size: .; CDR3: CASSKVVGNTEAFF; DNA: TGTGCCAGCAGCAAGGTTGTGGGGAACACTGAAGCTTTCTTT
D: .; V: TRBV19; J: TRBJ1-1; size: few; CDR3: CASTATEAFF; DNA: TGTGCCAGTACGGCGACTGAAGCTTTCTTT
D: TRBD1; V: TRBV29-1; J: TRBJ2-5; size: .; CDR3: CSVDRQGWSGEKETQYF; DNA: TGCAGCGTTGACCGACAGGGGTGGTCGGGTGAAAAAGAGACCCAGTACTTC
D: .; V: TRBV18; J: TRBJ2-7; size: .; CDR3: CASSPPIRSYEQYF; DNA: TGTGCCAGCTCACCACCGATCCGCTCCTACGAGCAGTACTTC
D: .; V: TRBV27; J: TRBJ2-1; size: .; CDR3: CASSLAQSSYNEQFF; DNA: TGTGCCAGCAGTTTGGCGCAGAGCTCCTACAATGAGCAGTTCTTC
D: TRBD1; V: TRBV7-6; J: TRBJ1-5; size: once; CDR3: CASSAGQGGQPQHF; DNA: TGTGCCAGCAGCGCGGGACAGGGGGGTCAGCCCCAGCATTTT
D: .; V: TRBV5-6; J: TRBJ1-4; size: .; CDR3: CASSLQDNEKLFF; DNA: TGTGCCAGCAGTTTACAGGATAATGAAAAACTGTTTTTT
D: TRBD2; V: TRBV4-2; J: TRBJ2-2; size: .; CDR3: CASSQGPPGGPTGELFF; DNA: TGTGCCAGCAGCCAAGGCCCCCCGGGGGGGCCCACCGGGGAGCTGTTTTTT
D: .; V: TRBV5-6; J: TRBJ2-7; size: .; CDR3: CASSSLGEQYF; DNA: TGTGCCAGCAGCTCCCTGGGCGAGCAGTACTTC
D: .; V: TRBV6-4; J: TRBJ2-2; size: few; CDR3: CASSLGATGELFF; DNA: TGTGCCAGCAGTCTAGGGGCCACCGGGGAGCTGTTTTTT
D: TRBD1; V: TRBV13; J: TRBJ1-1; size: medium-sized; CDR3: CASSSRETGSNTEAFF; DNA: TGTGCCAGCAGCTCTAGGGAGACAGGGTCTAACACTGAAGCTTTCTTT
D: .; V: TRBV19; J: TRBJ2-7; size: .; CDR3: CASSIAVGGPYEQYF; DNA: TGTGCCAGTAGTATAGCCGTCGGGGGGCCCTACGAGCAGTACTTC
D: TRBD1; V: TRBV19; J: TRBJ2-7; size: .; CDR3: CASSQGTGYGEQYF; DNA: TGTGCCAGTAGCCAAGGGACAGGGTATGGCGAGCAGTACTTC
D: .; V: TRBV11-2; J: TRBJ1-1; size: .; CDR3: CASSPTPLTAFF; DNA: TGTGCCAGCAGCCCAACACCACTGACAGCTTTCTTT
D: .; V: TRBV9; J: TRBJ1-1; size: few; CDR3: CASSPNGGRPLNTEAFF; DNA: TGTGCCAGCAGTCCAAACGGGGGTCGGCCTCTGAACACTGAAGCTTTCTTT
D: TRBD1; V: TRBV25-1; J: TRBJ1-4; size: .; CDR3: CASSEYYRGGEKLFF; DNA: TGTGCCAGCAGTGAATATTACAGGGGGGGAGAAAAACTGTTTTTT
D: .; V: TRBV6-1; J: TRBJ2-5; size: .; CDR3: CASSEGVVMVSETQYF; DNA: TGTGCCAGCAGTGAAGGGGTGGTGATGGTCTCTGAGACCCAGTACTTC
D: TRBD1; V: TRBV7-9; J: TRBJ2-3; size: few; CDR3: CASSSLEGALGTDTQYF; DNA: TGTGCCAGCAGCTCGCTCGAGGGGGCGCTGGGCACAGATACGCAGTATTTT
D: .; V: TRBV4-3; J: TRBJ1-5; size: .; CDR3: CASSPNIATKNQPQHF; DNA: TGCGCCAGCAGCCCTAACATCGCGACGAAGAATCAGCCCCAGCATTTT
D: .; V: TRBV30; J: TRBJ2-6; size: .; CDR3: CAWSVRTAGANVLTF; DNA: TGTGCCTGGAGTGTCCGGACAGCTGGGGCCAACGTCCTGACTTTC
D: .; V: TRBV7-6; J: TRBJ2-7; size: few; CDR3: CASSVSESYEQYF; DNA: TGTGCCAGCAGCGTCTCAGAATCCTACGAGCAGTACTTC
D: .; V: TRBV5-5; J: TRBJ2-5; size: .; CDR3: CASRLLAGYQETQYF; DNA: TGTGCCAGCAGACTCCTCGCGGGGTACCAAGAGACCCAGTACTTC
D: .; V: TRBV11-2; J: TRBJ1-5; size: .; CDR3: CASPHQPQHF; DNA: TGTGCCAGCCCCCATCAGCCCCAGCATTTT
D: .; V: TRBV6-1; J: TRBJ1-3; size: once; CDR3: CASSGGQGRSGNTIYF; DNA: TGTGCCAGCAGTGGTGGGCAGGGGCGCTCTGGAAACACCATATATTTT
D: .; V: TRBV19; J: TRBJ1-2; size: .; CDR3: CASSIGGARPYGYTF; DNA: TGTGCCAGTAGTATTGGTGGGGCGCGTCCCTATGGCTACACCTTC
D: .; V: TRBV9; J: TRBJ1-2; size: .; CDR3: CASSPAEGNGYTF; DNA: TGTGCCAGCAGCCCCGCGGAGGGAAATGGCTACACCTTC
D: .; V: TRBV5-6; J: TRBJ2-7; size: .; CDR3: CASSWGKRDYEQYF; DNA: TGTGCCAGCAGCTGGGGAAAAAGGGACTACGAGCAGTACTTC
D: TRBD2; V: TRBV9; J: TRBJ2-5; size: .; CDR3: CASSVSGGAQETQYF; DNA: TGTGCCAGCAGCGTAAGCGGGGGGGCCCAAGAGACCCAGTACTTC
D: .; V: TRBV4-2; J: TRBJ1-1; size: .; CDR3: CASSLVSDTEAFF; DNA: TGTGCCAGCAGCTTGGTTTCCGACACTGAAGCTTTCTTT
D: .; V: TRBV7-3; J: TRBJ2-1; size: .; CDR3: CASSLSGSGPSYNEQFF; DNA: TGTGCCAGCAGCTTGAGTGGGAGCGGGCCGTCCTACAATGAGCAGTTCTTC
D: .; V: TRBV5-6; J: TRBJ2-1; size: .; CDR3: CASSTPYVGQSVGEQFF; DNA: TGTGCCAGCAGCACGCCTTACGTGGGGCAGAGCGTCGGTGAGCAGTTCTTC
D: TRBD2; V: TRBV19; J: TRBJ2-1; size: .; CDR3: CASSITSGAYYNEQFF; DNA: TGTGCCAGTAGTATAACTAGCGGGGCCTATTACAATGAGCAGTTCTTC
D: TRBD1; V: TRBV7-2; J: TRBJ1-2; size: large; CDR3: CASSLVTGVVARGYTF; DNA: TGTGCCAGCAGCTTAGTGACAGGGGTTGTAGCGCGCGGCTACACCTTC
D: .; V: TRBV27; J: TRBJ1-1; size: .; CDR3: CASSLTGNTEAFF; DNA: TGTGCCAGCAGTTTGACAGGGAACACTGAAGCTTTCTTT
D: TRBD2; V: TRBV11-2; J: TRBJ2-3; size: .; CDR3: CASRFLAGGEDTQYF; DNA: TGTGCCAGCAGGTTTTTAGCGGGGGGCGAAGATACGCAGTATTTT
D: TRBD2; V: TRBV9; J: TRBJ2-1; size: .; CDR3: CASSVKLAAHNEQFF; DNA: TGTGCCAGCAGCGTAAAACTAGCGGCCCACAATGAGCAGTTCTTC
D: .; V: TRBV19; J: TRBJ2-7; size: .; CDR3: CASSIDTSLQYF; DNA: TGTGCCAGTAGTATAGATACCTCTTTGCAGTACTTC
D: TRBD1; V: TRBV6-4; J: TRBJ1-2; size: .; CDR3: CASRAAGGDYTF; DNA: TGTGCCAGCAGGGCCGCAGGGGGCGACTACACCTTC
D: .; V: TRBV21-1; J: TRBJ2-1; size: .; CDR3: CASSPPGQGYNEQFF; DNA: TGTGCCAGCAGCCCTCCGGGACAAGGCTACAATGAGCAGTTCTTC
D: .; V: TRBV27; J: TRBJ2-1; size: .; CDR3: CASSFYRSSSYNEQFF; DNA: TGTGCCAGCAGTTTCTACAGGAGTAGCTCCTACAATGAGCAGTTCTTC